These 18 T cell receptor beta chains were all obtained from the same sample, sequenced in a study of early T cells in non-severe SARS-CoV-2 infection. TCRdb passed the 5' RACE reads through MiXCR, listing each CDR3 protein once. The sample consists of roughly 32,000 distinct CDR3 sequences, 3.5% to 4.5% of them appearing once. The sample was whole blood. These receptors were collected from an adult who was a healthcare worker with PCR-confirmed SARS-CoV-2 infection or an uninfected control (not recorded which).

This clonotype has a count of ten or more. This sequence joins TRBV7-2 and TRBJ2-7; D possibly corresponds to TRBD1 (5 bases). This CDR3 is built from 14 residues. In germline, CDR1 is SGHTA, CDR2 FQGNSA. Trimming left V 2 bases short and J 1 base short, with 9 bases between. The CDR3 nucleotides are TGTGCCAGCAGCTTACTACAGGCGTCCTACGAGCAGTACTTC. This translates into CASSLLQASYEQYF.

This clonotype was counted ten times or more. The chain recombines TRBV18 with TRBJ2-1; no definite D call. The CDR3 is 15 residues long. Germline V gives CDR1 KGHSH, CDR2 LQKENI. Trimming left V 5 bases short and J 0 bases short, with 11 bases between. DNA of the CDR3: TGTGCCAGCTCATCCCTATCCCGCTCCTACAATGAGCAGTTCTTC. Translated: CASSSLSRSYNEQFF.

The chain employs TRBV5-1 and TRBJ1-2; D ambiguous. The germline CDR1 and CDR2 sequences are SGHRS and YFSETQ. CDR3 length equals 14 residues. Trimming shortened V by 0 bases and J by 8 bases, and 14 bases separated the two germline ends. The CDR3 coding sequence is TGCGCCAGCAGCTTGGCCGCAGGCCTGGAAGGCTACACCTTC. Encoded protein: CASSLAAGLEGYTF. The whole variable domain, filled in from reference TRBV5-1 and TRBJ1-2, reads KAGVTQTPRYLIKTRGQQVTLSCSPISGHRSVSWYQQTPGQGLQFLFEYFSETQRNKGNFPGRFSGRQFSNSRSEMNVSTLELGDSALYLCASSLAAGLEGYTFGSGTRLTVV.

This clonotype has ten or more counts. This chain links TRBV7-9 with TRBJ1-5; a possible D gene is TRBD1 (6 bases). Trimming took off 1 base at V and 4 bases at J, with 8 bases between the two ends. Germline loops: CDR1 SEHNR, CDR2 FQNEAQ (reference sequence). The CDR3 is 14 amino acids. CDR3 in amino acids: CASSLGGPNQPQHF. The CDR3 DNA sequence: TGTGCCAGCAGCTTAGGGGGGCCGAATCAGCCCCAGCATTTT.

At least ten counts were recorded for this clonotype. The V call is TRBV12-3 or TRBV12-4, the J call TRBJ1-1, with unresolved D. V was shortened by 5 bases and J by 1 base, with 11 bases between the two germline ends. This CDR3 spans 14 amino acids. CDR3 nucleotide sequence: TGTGCCAGCAGTCTTGTGGCCGCGAACACTGAAGCTTTCTTT. This gives the protein CASSLVAANTEAFF.

This clonotype was seen at least ten times. The chain combines TRBV9 with TRBJ2-1; D might be TRBD1 (6 bases). Germline V lookup: CDR1 SGDLS, CDR2 YYNGEE. The ends were cut back, 3 bases at V and 4 bases at J, with 14 bases in the middle. The CDR3 contains 15 residues. DNA for the CDR3: TGTGCCAGCAGCGCAGGGGTTGACAGGTACAATGAGCAGTTCTTC. Its translation is CASSAGVDRYNEQFF. Full variable domain (outside the CDR3, taken from reference TRBV9 and TRBJ2-1): DSGVTQTPKHLITATGQRVTLRCSPRSGDLSVYWYQQSLDQGLQFLIQYYNGEERAKGNILERFSAQQFPDLHSELNLSSLELGDSALYFCASSAGVDRYNEQFFGPGTRLTVL.

This clonotype was detected many times. The CDR3 region has the DNA TGTGCCAGCAGTACCGGACGGGCATCGAACACTGAAGCTTTCTTT. This translates into CASSTGRASNTEAFF. The rearrangement uses TRBV6-5 and TRBJ1-1, with unresolved D. This CDR3 has 15 residues. Trimming left V 5 bases short and J 1 base short, with 14 bases between. CDR1 is MNHEY and CDR2 is SVGAGI in the germline V gene.

This clonotype was detected ten times or more. This sequence joins TRBV7-6 and TRBJ1-1; D may be TRBD1 (5 bases). Per the germline V gene, CDR1 is SGHVS and CDR2 is FNYEAQ. This CDR3 is 14 amino acids long. V was trimmed by 4 bases and J by 1 base, leaving 10 bases between them. Written as DNA, the CDR3 is TGTGCCAGCAGCTCTTCAACAGGGAACACTGAAGCTTTCTTT. Residues: CASSSSTGNTEAFF.

This clonotype has ten or more counts. The V gene is TRBV6-1, the J gene TRBJ2-3; the match to TRBD2 covers 10 bases. J was trimmed by 5 bases and V by 1 base; bases with no gene match: 6. Germline V gene data show CDR1 as MNHNS and CDR2 as SASEGT. This CDR3 has 16 amino acids. The CDR3 sequence is CASSEGPAGGVDTQYF. The CDR3 nucleotides are TGTGCCAGCAGTGAAGGACCAGCGGGAGGGGTAGATACGCAGTATTTT.

This clonotype was counted ten times or more. The V call is TRBV27, the J call TRBJ2-3; 8 nucleotides line up with TRBD2. Germline assignment: CDR1 MNHEY and CDR2 SMNVEV (reference sequence). After removal of 3 bases from V and 2 bases from J, the junction contained 1 base not matched to a gene. The CDR3 covers 14 residues. The CDR3, as DNA: TGTGCCAGCAGTTTTAGCGGGATCACAGATACGCAGTATTTT. It specifies CASSFSGITDTQYF.

There are many counts of this clonotype. CDR3 sequence reads: CASSYSLANTEAFF. CDR3 sequence (DNA): TGTGCCAGCAGTTACTCCTTAGCGAACACTGAAGCTTTCTTT. The V and J genes are TRBV6-5 and TRBJ1-1; unclear D gene. The CDR3 consists of 14 residues. Germline lookup yields CDR1 MNHEY and CDR2 SVGAGI. V was trimmed by 0 bases and J by 1 base, leaving 6 bases between them.

This clonotype was seen ten or more times. J is TRBJ2-7 and V is TRBV5-1; D gene ambiguous. The CDR3 spans 15 residues. V was pared by 0 bases and J by 4 bases, with 14 bases between. CDR1 is SGHRS, CDR2 YFSETQ, per germline. The CDR3 protein is CASSLAVAVGYEQYF. The DNA for the CDR3 is TGCGCCAGCAGCTTGGCCGTGGCCGTAGGGTACGAGCAGTACTTC.

The chain recombines TRBV2 with TRBJ2-5, with 12 bases matching TRBD2. CDR1 and CDR2 (germline): SNHLY, FYNNEI. V lost 1 base and J lost 2; bases outside the gene matches: 5. The CDR3 runs 17 residues. The CDR3 loop reads CASSEVVGLAGQETQYF. Written as DNA, the CDR3 is TGTGCCAGCAGTGAAGTAGTAGGACTAGCGGGGCAAGAGACCCAGTACTTC. The entire variable domain, with the rest obtained from reference TRBV2 and TRBJ2-5, is as follows: EPEVTQTPSHQVTQMGQEVILRCVPISNHLYFYWYRQILGQKVEFLVSFYNNEISEKSEIFDDQFSVERPDGSNFTLKIRSTKLEDSAMYFCASSEVVGLAGQETQYFGPGTRLLVL.

This clonotype was recorded many times. The germline gene is not matched at one end of the junction; a read error may be the cause. The rearrangement joins TRBV10-1 to TRBJ2-3, with TRBD2 matching over 7 bases. Germline CDR1 reads WNHNN; CDR2 reads SYGVQD (reference sequence). The CDR3 length is 15 residues. CDR3 in DNA: TGCGCCAGCAGTGAGTACCAGACTAGCACGGATACGCAGTATTTT. Amino acids: CASSEYQTSTDTQYF.

V is TRBV7-3 and J is TRBJ2-7; 10 nucleotides agree with TRBD2. CDR1 is SGHTA, CDR2 FQGTGA, per germline. With V trimmed by 3 bases and J by 0 bases, 2 bases remained unmatched. The CDR3 runs to 15 residues. CDR3 bases: TGTGCCAGCAGCTTTAGCGGGGGGCCCTCCTACGAGCAGTACTTC. Its protein is CASSFSGGPSYEQYF.

This clonotype has ten or more counts. The chain combines TRBV30 with TRBJ1-1, with D uncertain. Germline V gives CDR1 GTSNPN, CDR2 SVGIG (reference sequence). Trimming stripped 0 bases from V and 1 base from J, with 6 bases between. The CDR3 length is 13 residues. CDR3 in amino acids: CAWSVWGNTEAFF. In DNA form, the CDR3 reads TGTGCCTGGAGTGTTTGGGGGAACACTGAAGCTTTCTTT.

This clonotype showed up many times. The chain joins TRBV6-2 or TRBV6-3 to TRBJ1-5; D perhaps matches TRBD1 (5 bases). CDR1 is MNHEY, CDR2 SVGEGT, per germline. Trimming took off 2 bases at V and 3 bases at J, with 8 bases between the two ends. There are 14 residues in the CDR3. The CDR3, as DNA: TGTGCCAGCAGTTACGGGGCTGACAATCAGCCCCAGCATTTT. The encoded protein is CASSYGADNQPQHF.

The sample holds many counts of this clonotype. V usage is TRBV6-5 and J usage is TRBJ1-1; possibly TRBD1 for D (5 bases). The CDR3 runs 13 residues. Germline V gene data show CDR1 as MNHEY and CDR2 as SVGAGI. Trimming shortened V by 6 bases and J by 1 base, and 9 bases separated the two germline ends. DNA of the CDR3: TGTGCCAGCAGCCGGGGGTCGAACACTGAAGCTTTCTTT. The encoded protein is CASSRGSNTEAFF.